A single T cell receptor beta chain is shown here with its context. Its matching antigen is unknown. The ends lost 4 bases at V and 5 bases at J; junction bases unmatched: 4. CDR3 length equals 14 residues. Looked up from germline, CDR1 is SNHLY and CDR2 is FYNNEI. The data originate from a study of identical twins. Study-wide points: Twin sharing of out-of-frame TCR alpha was underestimated by models in monozygotic pairs. Instead of following the same donors, the conclusions were based on cross-sectional statistical analysis.

Via MiXCR, TCRdb re-called the 5' RACE reads, giving one row per CDR3 protein. The sample has approximately 890,000 distinct CDR3 sequences, more than 9% seen once. These same records also appear under a second study, on yellow fever vaccine responses in identical twins.

The chain carries TRBV2 and TRBJ2-3; 9 nucleotides line up with TRBD1. Sequences were obtained from PBMCs. The TCR comes from a young woman in good health. CDR3 region: CASSVQGAKDTQYF. For the CDR3, the DNA is TGTGCCAGCAGTGTACAGGGGGCAAAAGATACGCAGTATTTT. The whole variable domain, filled in from reference TRBV2 and TRBJ2-3, reads EPEVTQTPSHQVTQMGQEVILRCVPISNHLYFYWYRQILGQKVEFLVSFYNNEISEKSEIFDDQFSVERPDGSNFTLKIRSTKLEDSAMYFCASSVQGAKDTQYFGPGTRLTVL.